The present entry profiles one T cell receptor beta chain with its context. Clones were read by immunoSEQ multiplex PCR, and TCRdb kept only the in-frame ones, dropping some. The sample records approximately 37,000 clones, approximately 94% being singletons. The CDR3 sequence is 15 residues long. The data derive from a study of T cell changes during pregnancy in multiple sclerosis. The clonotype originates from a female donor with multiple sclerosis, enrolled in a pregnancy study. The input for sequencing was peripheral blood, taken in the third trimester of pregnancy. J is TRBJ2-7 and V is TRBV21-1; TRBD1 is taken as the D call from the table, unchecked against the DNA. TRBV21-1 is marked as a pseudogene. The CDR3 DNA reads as TGTGCCAGCAGCAAAGAGGGACAGGGTCTCGACGAGCAGTACTTC. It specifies CASSKEGQGLDEQYF.